The rows below give T cell receptor beta chains drawn from one sample of a study of T cell responses to AZD1222 COVID-19 vaccine. Here immunoSEQ multiplex PCR was the method, and the copy in TCRdb shows in-frame clones only, minus some. The table shows 150,000 or so clones, with roughly 90% occurring only once. The sequencing used peripheral blood, collected on day 0 of AZD1222 vaccination. These receptors were taken from an adult in good health. The CDR3 runs from the conserved cysteine through the conserved F or W.

V gene	J gene	CDR3 protein
TRBV19	TRBJ1-2	CATRTAPGYGYTF
TRBV9	TRBJ2-7	CASSVNSGSEQYF
TRBV4-1	TRBJ1-2	CASSQDPGQGDGYTF
TRBV7-9	TRBJ2-1	CASSTQGAHNEQFF
TRBV19	TRBJ1-5	CASSIGQLSAQHF
TRBV12-3/TRBV12-4	TRBJ2-3	CASSYKGLVGYF
TRBV28	TRBJ2-7	CASSLWVQARYEQYF
TRBV20-1	TRBJ2-7	CSASDRAPYEQYF
TRBV6-5	TRBJ2-3	CAHREGPGDTQYF
TRBV28	TRBJ1-5	CASSDRGLNQPQHF
TRBV4-3	TRBJ2-7	CASSQELAGGPGDEQYF
TRBV15	TRBJ2-2	CATSSTRREAGELFF
TRBV28	TRBJ1-2	CASSPLGQGDYGYTF
TRBV15	TRBJ1-3	CATSIRQAMVSGNTIYF
TRBV20-1	TRBJ2-5	CSGDGPGAQYF
TRBV5-1	TRBJ1-1	CASSLSGTGNTEAFF